This TCR beta chain was identified during a study of identical twins. This clonotype occurred many times. Its antigen is not known. Study outcomes and limitations: For out-of-frame beta sequences, excess twin sharing was weaker.

V trimming: 1 base; J trimming: 2 bases; junction bases outside the gene matches: 5. Per germline, CDR1 SGHNT and CDR2 YENEEA. This CDR3 is 16 amino acids long. TCRdb ran MiXCR on the 5' RACE reads and lists one entry per CDR3 protein. The sample carries 140,000 to 150,000 distinct CDR3 sequences, approximately 3.5% recorded once. The sequenced material came from memory T cells sorted from blood. This clonotype originated in a man between 18 and 29 years old in good health. The rearrangement links TRBV11-3 to TRBJ2-5; TRBD2 aligns across 9 bases. The chain's CDR3 is CASSLGREGSQETQYF. For the CDR3, the DNA is TGTGCCAGCAGCTTAGGGCGGGAGGGTTCACAAGAGACCCAGTACTTC. Filled out from reference TRBV11-3 and TRBJ2-5, the complete variable domain reads EAGVVQSPRYKIIEKKQPVAFWCNPISGHNTLYWYLQNLGQGPELLIRYENEEAVDDSQLPKDRFSAERLKGVDSTLKIQPAELGDSAVYLCASSLGREGSQETQYFGPGTRLLVL.